This TCR beta chain was recovered during a study of blood T cell repertoires in COVID-19. The assay was immunoSEQ multiplex PCR, and TCRdb's table has in-frame clones only and misses some. This table has over 100,000 clones, 81% appearing once. Trimming left V 6 bases short and J 5 bases short, with 14 bases between. The CDR3 loop spans 13 amino acids. Germline values: CDR1 MNHEY, CDR2 SVGAGI. The receptor comes from a human donor in a cohort sampled during active COVID-19. The J gene is TRBJ2-7, the V gene TRBV6-5, with D possibly matching TRBD2 (7 bases). The sequenced sample consisted of peripheral blood. The chain's CDR3 is CASRLGGGNEQYF. CDR3 DNA sequence: TGTGCCAGCAGGTTGGGGGGGGGCAACGAGCAGTACTTC.